This T cell receptor (beta chain) was sequenced in a study of blood T cell repertoires in COVID-19. Study summary: COVID-19 samples from acute and convalescent phases originated in the United States, Italy and Spain. Sample material is recorded as cDNA or gDNA derived from T cells, B-cell-depleted T cells, or PBMCs.

Study processing details: Reference gene primers were amplified, and this amplification served to estimate nucleated cell counts. Assay used: immunoSEQ multiplex PCR; TCRdb lists only in-frame clones, some missing. That table is the source of V, J and clone size, and D and trimming were worked out from the DNA. The sample yields roughly 40,000 clones, around 80% seen once. V lost 5 bases to trimming and J lost 0 bases, with 12 bases between them. Germline CDR1 is MNHEY and CDR2 is SVGEGT. This CDR3 comprises 15 residues. This TCR was recovered from a human donor in a cohort sampled during active COVID-19. The sequencing input was peripheral blood. The J gene is TRBJ2-3, the V gene TRBV6-2 or TRBV6-3, with D possibly matching TRBD1 (5 bases). Here the CDR3 reads CASSGPQGSTDTQYF. Here the CDR3 DNA reads TGTGCCAGCAGTGGCCCGCAGGGAAGCACAGATACGCAGTATTTT.